This T cell receptor (delta chain) comes out of a study of Vδ1+ human thymocytes. Regarding the study as a whole: The authors advised highly purified populations and single-cell validation. Unlike peripheral blood Vdelta1+ controls, thymic delta-chain sequences included approximately 20% Vdelta2 and few Vdelta3. Donors shared many TRG clonotypes but few TRD clonotypes. Thymic TRG and TRD repertoires appeared highly polyclonal, with Gaussian CDR3 length distributions.

V lost 1 base and J 0 bases, leaving 18 bases between the germline ends. This CDR3 has 18 residues. Looked up from germline, CDR1 is TSWWSYY and CDR2 is QGS. This clone was recorded a few times. Its antigen is undetermined. Thymocytes were sorted as CD3+ TCRVdelta1+ TCRVdelta2- after alphabeta T cell depletion. The template was reverse-transcribed extracted RNA. The CDR3 regions were amplified by multiplex PCR from V-gene primers to a constant-region primer. TCRdb processed the multiplex PCR reads again with the CATT caller. The table lists under 25,000 delta-chain clones, roughly 8% of them singletons.

The source material was Vdelta1+ gamma-delta thymocytes from the thymus. Subset: FACS-sorted CD3+ TCRalphabeta- TCRVdelta1+ TCRVdelta2- thymocytes. The chain couples TRDV1 to TRDJ1, with a tentative D call TRDD2 (5 bases). The source of this sequence is a child less than two years old who had congenital heart surgery. CDR3 DNA: TGTGCTCTTGGGGAACAGCCTACCCTGAGGGGCAACACCGATAAACTCATCTTT. Translating it yields CALGEQPTLRGNTDKLIF.